This T cell receptor beta chain was observed in a study of CD8 T cells in Susac syndrome. Random hexamers were used to reverse transcribe roughly 0.5 to 1 ug of RNA. Each CDR3 protein gets one entry after TCRdb re-called the immunoSEQ multiplex PCR reads with MiXCR. This table has approximately 190,000 distinct CDR3 sequences, about 95% appearing once. Trimming at V came to 3 bases and at J to 7 bases, leaving 7 bases not matched to a gene. Per germline, CDR1 KGHDR and CDR2 SFDVKD. CDR3 length: 14 residues. TCR beta from blood CD8+ and CD4+ T cells was sequenced. Material: CD4+ T cells from PBMCs. The sequence came from a human donor with multiple sclerosis. The gene calls are TRBV24-1 and TRBJ2-5, with 7 positions matching TRBD1. The CDR3 region is CATSDPGTAPTQYF. The CDR3 DNA is TGTGCCACCAGTGATCCGGGGACAGCGCCGACCCAGTACTTC.